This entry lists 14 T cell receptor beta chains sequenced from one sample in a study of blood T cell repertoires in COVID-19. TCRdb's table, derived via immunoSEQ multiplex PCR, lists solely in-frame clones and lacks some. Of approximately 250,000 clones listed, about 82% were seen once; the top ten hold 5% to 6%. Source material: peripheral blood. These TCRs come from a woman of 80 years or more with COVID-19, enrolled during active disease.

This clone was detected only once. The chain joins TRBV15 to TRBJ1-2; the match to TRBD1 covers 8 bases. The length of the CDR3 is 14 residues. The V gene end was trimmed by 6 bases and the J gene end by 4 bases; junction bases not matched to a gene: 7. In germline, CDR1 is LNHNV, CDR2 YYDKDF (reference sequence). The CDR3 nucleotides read TGTGCCACCAGACAACAGGGGGTTAGCTATGGCTACACCTTC. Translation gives CATRQQGVSYGYTF.

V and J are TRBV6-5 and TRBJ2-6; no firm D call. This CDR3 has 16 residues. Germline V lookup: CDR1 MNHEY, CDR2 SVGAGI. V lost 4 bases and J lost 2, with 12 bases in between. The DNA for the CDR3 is TGTGCCAGCAGTTCCTTCTCCGGAGCTGGGGCCAACGTCCTGACTTTC. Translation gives CASSSFSGAGANVLTF.

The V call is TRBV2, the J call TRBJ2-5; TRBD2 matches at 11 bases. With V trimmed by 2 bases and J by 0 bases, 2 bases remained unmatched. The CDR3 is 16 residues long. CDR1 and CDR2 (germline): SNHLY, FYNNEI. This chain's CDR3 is CASSETSGGYQETQYF. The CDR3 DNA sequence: TGTGCCAGCAGTGAAACTAGCGGGGGTTACCAAGAGACCCAGTACTTC.

CDR3 in amino acids: CASRVRDSTNSPLHF. The CDR3 DNA is TGCGCCAGCAGAGTCCGGGACAGTACTAATTCACCCCTCCACTTT. The genes are TRBV10-2 and TRBJ1-6; 7 bases are a match to TRBD1. V lost 6 bases, J lost 6 bases, and 8 bases stayed unmatched. This CDR3 has 15 residues. Per germline, CDR1 WSHSY and CDR2 SAAADI.

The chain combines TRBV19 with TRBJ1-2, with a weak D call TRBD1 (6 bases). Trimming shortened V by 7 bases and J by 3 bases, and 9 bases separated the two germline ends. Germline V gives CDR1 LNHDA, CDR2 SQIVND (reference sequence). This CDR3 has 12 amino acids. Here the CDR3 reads CASKRTDYGYTF. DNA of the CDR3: TGTGCCAGTAAACGGACAGACTATGGCTACACCTTC.

The DNA for the CDR3 is TGCGCCAGCAGCCCTCGTGGGGGGTCAGATACGCAGTATTTT. Its translation: CASSPRGGSDTQYF. The rearrangement joins TRBV5-1 to TRBJ2-3; D might be TRBD2 (6 bases). Deletions cut 4 bases from V and 4 bases from J, with 13 bases between. The CDR3 contains 14 residues. The germline V gene has CDR1 SGHRS and CDR2 YFSETQ. Combining the CDR3 with reference TRBV5-1 and TRBJ2-3 gives the whole variable domain KAGVTQTPRYLIKTRGQQVTLSCSPISGHRSVSWYQQTPGQGLQFLFEYFSETQRNKGNFPGRFSGRQFSNSRSEMNVSTLELGDSALYLCASSPRGGSDTQYFGPGTRLTVL.

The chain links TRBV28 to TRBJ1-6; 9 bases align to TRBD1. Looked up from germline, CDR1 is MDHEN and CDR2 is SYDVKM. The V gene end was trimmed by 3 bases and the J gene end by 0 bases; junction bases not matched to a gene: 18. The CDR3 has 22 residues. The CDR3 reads CASSFSSAERRGQGSYNSPLHF. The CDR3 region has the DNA TGTGCCAGCAGTTTTTCCTCGGCAGAGCGAAGGGGACAGGGCTCCTATAATTCACCCCTCCACTTT.

The CDR3 nucleotides are TGTGCCAGCAGCCAAGGGTCCTCAGGGCAGCCCCAGCATTTT. This translates into CASSQGSSGQPQHF. The chain carries TRBV3-1 (or the pseudogene TRBV3-2) and TRBJ1-5; perhaps TRBD1 as D (5 bases). The length of the CDR3 is 14 residues. Germline V gives CDR1 LGHDT, CDR2 YNNKEL (reference sequence). The germline V and J ends were trimmed by 1 base and 7 bases, with 11 bases remaining between them.

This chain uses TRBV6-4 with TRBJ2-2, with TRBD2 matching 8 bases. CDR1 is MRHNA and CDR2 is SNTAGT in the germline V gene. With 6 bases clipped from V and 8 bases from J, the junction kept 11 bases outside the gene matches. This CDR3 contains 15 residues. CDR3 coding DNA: TGTGCCAGCAGCCCCAGAAGCGGGGGTCGGGGGGAGCTGTTTTTT. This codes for CASSPRSGGRGELFF.

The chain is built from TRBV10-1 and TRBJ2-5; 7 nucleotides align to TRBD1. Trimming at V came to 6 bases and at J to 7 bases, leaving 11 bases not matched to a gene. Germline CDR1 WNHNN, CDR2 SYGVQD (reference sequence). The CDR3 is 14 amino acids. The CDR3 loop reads CASSLGQDPGTQYF. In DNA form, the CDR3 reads TGCGCCAGCAGCCTCGGACAGGACCCAGGGACCCAGTACTTC.

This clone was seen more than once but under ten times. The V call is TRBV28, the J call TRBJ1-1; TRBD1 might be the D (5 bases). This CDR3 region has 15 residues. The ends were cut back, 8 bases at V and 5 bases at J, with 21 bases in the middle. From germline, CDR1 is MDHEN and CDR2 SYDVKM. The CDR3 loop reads CASGRGGASGTEAFF. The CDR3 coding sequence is TGTGCCAGCGGAAGGGGTGGGGCTAGTGGTACTGAAGCTTTCTTT.

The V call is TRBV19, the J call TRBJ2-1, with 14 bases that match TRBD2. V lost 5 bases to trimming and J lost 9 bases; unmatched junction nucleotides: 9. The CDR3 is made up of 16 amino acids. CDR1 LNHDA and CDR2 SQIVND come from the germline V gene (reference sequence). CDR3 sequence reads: CASSPRLAGGPTEQFF. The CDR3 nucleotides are TGTGCCAGTAGTCCGAGACTAGCGGGGGGGCCTACTGAGCAGTTCTTC.

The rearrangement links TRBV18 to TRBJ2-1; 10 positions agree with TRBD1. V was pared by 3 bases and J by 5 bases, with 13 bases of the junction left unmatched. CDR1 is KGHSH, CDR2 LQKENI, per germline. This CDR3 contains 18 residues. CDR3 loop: CASSPGTGALVGHNEQFF. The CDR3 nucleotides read TGTGCCAGCTCACCCGGGACAGGGGCGTTAGTGGGTCACAATGAGCAGTTCTTC.

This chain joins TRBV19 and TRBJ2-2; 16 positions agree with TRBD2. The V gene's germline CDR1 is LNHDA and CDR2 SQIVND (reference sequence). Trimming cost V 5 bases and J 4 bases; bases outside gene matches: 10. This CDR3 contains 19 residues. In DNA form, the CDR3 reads TGTGCCAGTAGTCTTCCGGGACTAGCGGGGGGGCGTGTCACCGGGGAGCTGTTTTTT. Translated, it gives CASSLPGLAGGRVTGELFF.